A single sample is the source of the 17 T cell receptor beta chains below, sequenced in a study of shared clonotypes between healthy human individuals. Cells designated naive CD8 were CD45RO-negative and were positively selected for CCR7, with terminally differentiated effector memory CD45RA+ cells excluded. Sequencing used immunoSEQ multiplex PCR; TCRdb keeps in-frame clones, though not all of them. Of more than 2 million clones in the sample, 90% to 95% were seen once. The specimen was naive CD8+ T cells from PBMCs. All receptors derive from a man younger than 35 in good health. Some clones in this sample may be carry-over from other donors' samples.

The chain has TRBV5-1 and TRBJ2-3; D is uncertain. The germline V and J ends were trimmed by 2 bases and 3 bases, with 10 bases remaining between them. The CDR3 is made up of 14 amino acids. The germline CDR1 and CDR2 sequences are SGHRS and YFSETQ. The CDR3 reads CASSLGVRTDTQYF. The CDR3 nucleotides are TGCGCCAGCAGCTTAGGAGTAAGGACAGATACGCAGTATTTT.

This chain links TRBV27 with TRBJ1-2, with a tentative D call TRBD1 (5 bases). V lost 4 bases and J 5 bases, leaving 20 bases between the germline ends. This CDR3 is 16 amino acids long. Germline CDR1 and CDR2: MNHEY and SMNVEV (reference sequence). CDR3 sequence (DNA): TGTGCCAGCAGTTCTACCGCCGGGACGTGGGCTTATGGCTACACCTTC. It codes for CASSSTAGTWAYGYTF.

This sequence joins TRBV18 and TRBJ2-3; 10 positions agree with TRBD2. The CDR3 totals 18 residues. The germline V gene encodes CDR1 KGHSH and CDR2 LQKENI. The V and J ends lost 2 bases and 2 bases, in that order; junction bases with no gene match: 10. Written as DNA, the CDR3 is TGTGCCAGCTCACCAGTCGAAACTAGCGGGACCTACACAGATACGCAGTATTTT. This translates into CASSPVETSGTYTDTQYF. The whole variable domain, remainder taken from reference TRBV18 and TRBJ2-3, is NAGVMQNPRHLVRRRGQEARLRCSPMKGHSHVYWYRQLPEEGLKFMVYLQKENIIDESGMPKERFSAEFPKEGPSILRIQQVVRGDSAAYFCASSPVETSGTYTDTQYFGPGTRLTVL.

The chain employs TRBV28 and TRBJ2-1; tentative D call: TRBD1 (6 bases). The CDR3 is made up of 15 amino acids. Germline V gene data show CDR1 as MDHEN and CDR2 as SYDVKM. The V gene lost 2 bases and the J gene lost 4 bases, with 12 bases spanning the gap. In DNA form, the CDR3 reads TGTGCCAGCAGTTTACAGGGGAACCGGTACAATGAGCAGTTCTTC. The encoded protein is CASSLQGNRYNEQFF.

The rearrangement uses TRBV5-1 and TRBJ2-6, with D perhaps TRBD2 (5 bases). The germline V gene has CDR1 SGHRS and CDR2 YFSETQ. Trimming removed 8 bases at V and 4 bases at J, with 22 bases between. The CDR3 length is 17 residues. CDR3 in DNA: TGCGCCAGTACCGCGCCGCGGGTGGGAGAAGGGGCCAACGTCCTGACTTTC. Residues: CASTAPRVGEGANVLTF.

This clone has a single count. The genes are TRBV25-1 and TRBJ2-7; the D is unclear. This CDR3 contains 17 residues. CDR1 is MGHDK, CDR2 SYGVNS, per germline. Trimming left V 1 base short and J 6 bases short, with 22 bases between. The CDR3 bases are TGTGCCAGCAGTGAATGCCAACTCCCAAGAGAAGATGCCGAGCAGTACTTC. As protein: CASSECQLPREDAEQYF.

The CDR3 here is CATAHYEQYF. CDR3 DNA: TGTGCCACCGCACACTACGAGCAGTACTTC. The chain couples TRBV28 to TRBJ2-7; D call uncertain. Germline-derived CDR1 and CDR2 are MDHEN and SYDVKM. V shed 10 bases and J shed 3 bases, with 7 bases lying between them. CDR3 size: 10 residues.

The chain recombines TRBV27 with TRBJ2-1, with D maybe TRBD2 (5 bases). The V end lost 2 bases, the J end lost 7 bases, and 15 bases lay between the germline ends. CDR3 length: 15 residues. Germline CDR1 and CDR2: MNHEY and SMNVEV (reference sequence). CDR3 loop: CASSLRATRVNEQFF. CDR3 DNA sequence: TGTGCCAGCAGTTTAAGAGCGACGAGGGTAAATGAGCAGTTCTTC.

This sequence joins TRBV7-6 and TRBJ2-3, with D perhaps TRBD1 or TRBD2 (7 bases each). Per the germline V gene, CDR1 is SGHVS and CDR2 is FNYEAQ. V lost 2 bases and J 0 bases, leaving 30 bases between the germline ends. The CDR3 runs to 22 residues. This chain's CDR3 is CASSLRGVGMGQTIPSTDTQYF. The CDR3, as DNA: TGTGCCAGCAGCTTACGGGGGGTCGGGATGGGACAGACAATCCCTAGCACAGATACGCAGTATTTT.

This clone was picked up one time. The rearrangement joins TRBV7-9 to TRBJ1-1; 8 positions match TRBD1. V lost 5 bases and J lost 5; bases outside the gene matches: 16. Per the germline V gene, CDR1 is SEHNR and CDR2 is FQNEAQ (reference sequence). This CDR3 comprises 17 residues. The CDR3 nucleotides are TGTGCCAGCAGCCCGAGGCGTCTGGACAGGGCATTAACTGAAGCTTTCTTT. The encoded protein is CASSPRRLDRALTEAFF.

The chain employs TRBV7-9 and TRBJ2-5; maybe TRBD1 (7 bases). The CDR3 contains 18 residues. The V end lost 1 base, the J end lost 5 bases, and 23 bases lay between the germline ends. Germline CDR1 and CDR2: SEHNR and FQNEAQ (reference sequence). This CDR3 is CASSLEGFGGGLFETQYF. CDR3 sequence (DNA): TGTGCCAGCAGCTTAGAGGGCTTCGGAGGGGGCCTTTTTGAGACCCAGTACTTC.

The V call is TRBV28, the J call TRBJ2-7, with D unresolved. Germline V gives CDR1 MDHEN, CDR2 SYDVKM. This CDR3 is 13 amino acids long. The V end was cut by 1 base, the J end by 5 bases, with 9 bases between. DNA of the CDR3: TGTGCCAGCAGTTTATTAGAAGGCGACGAGCAGTACTTC. Translation: CASSLLEGDEQYF.

The chain is built from TRBV2 and TRBJ1-2, with a possible D match to TRBD1 (5 bases). CDR3 length: 14 residues. Germline values: CDR1 SNHLY, CDR2 FYNNEI. Trimming stripped 8 bases from V and 4 bases from J, with 17 bases between. The CDR3 DNA reads TGTGCCAGCGAGGAGAGGCCAGGGAGCTATGGCTACACCTTC. Its protein is CASEERPGSYGYTF. Supplemented by reference TRBV2 and TRBJ1-2, the full variable domain reads EPEVTQTPSHQVTQMGQEVILRCVPISNHLYFYWYRQILGQKVEFLVSFYNNEISEKSEIFDDQFSVERPDGSNFTLKIRSTKLEDSAMYFCASEERPGSYGYTFGSGTRLTVV.

The V and J genes are TRBV28 and TRBJ1-4; 9 nucleotides match TRBD1. The length of the CDR3 is 15 residues. V gave up 6 bases and J gave up 8 bases; unmatched junction bases: 10. The V gene's germline CDR1 is MDHEN and CDR2 SYDVKM. CDR3 nucleotide sequence: TGTGCCAGCAGCCTCTCGACAGGGGGAGAAGAAAAACTGTTTTTT. It specifies CASSLSTGGEEKLFF.

The chain uses TRBV7-9 and TRBJ2-7, with TRBD1 identical over 7 bases. The CDR3 has 12 residues. Per the germline V gene, CDR1 is SEHNR and CDR2 is FQNEAQ (reference sequence). V trimming: 3 bases; J trimming: 6 bases; junction bases outside the gene matches: 2. CDR3 nucleotides: TGTGCCAGCAGCTTGCAGGGGGTCGAGCAGTACTTC. Translation gives CASSLQGVEQYF.

With regard to this clone: The identical CDR3 is also encoded by other nucleotide sequences in the sample. This sequence joins TRBV28 and TRBJ1-2, with 7 bases aligning to TRBD1. This CDR3 contains 12 residues. Germline CDR1 reads MDHEN; CDR2 reads SYDVKM. The V segment lost 5 bases and the J segment 5 bases; nucleotides outside the gene matches: 2. The DNA for the CDR3 is TGTGCCAGCAGTCCAGGGGGGTATGGCTACACCTTC. It is translated as CASSPGGYGYTF.

This clone appeared once. The V call is TRBV29-1, the J call TRBJ2-2, with D possibly matching TRBD1 (6 bases). Germline V gives CDR1 SQVTM, CDR2 ANQGSEA. The CDR3 sequence is 14 residues long. V was cut by 3 bases and J by 1 base, with 9 bases left in between. The chain's CDR3 is CSVDQTGNTGELFF. As DNA, the CDR3 is TGCAGCGTTGACCAGACAGGGAACACCGGGGAGCTGTTTTTT.